The source of this T cell receptor beta chain is a study of T cell responses to AZD1222 COVID-19 vaccine. Regarding the study as a whole: Donors were chiefly white British, with a greater number of females, and clonal diversity was perhaps underestimated. Baseline serology detected seropositivity in only 5 or 6 AZD1222 recipients.

Some clones are missing from TCRdb's copy, which holds only in-frame ones; the method was immunoSEQ multiplex PCR. The repertoire holds over 120,000 clones, approximately 90% seen once, with 1.5% to 2% in the top ten. With 6 bases removed from V and 7 bases from J, the gap between germline ends came to 24 bases. CDR1 is KGHSH and CDR2 is LQKENI in the germline V gene. This CDR3 has 16 amino acids. About this clone: Antigen unknown.

V and J are TRBV18 and TRBJ1-2; D uncertain. Sample: peripheral blood, taken 28 days after the second AZD1222 dose. The source of this sequence is an adult who received the AZD1222 COVID-19 vaccine. This chain's CDR3 is CASSLLQSTGEPGYTF. For the CDR3, the DNA is TGTGCCAGCTCCCTCTTACAATCAACCGGGGAGCCTGGCTACACCTTC.